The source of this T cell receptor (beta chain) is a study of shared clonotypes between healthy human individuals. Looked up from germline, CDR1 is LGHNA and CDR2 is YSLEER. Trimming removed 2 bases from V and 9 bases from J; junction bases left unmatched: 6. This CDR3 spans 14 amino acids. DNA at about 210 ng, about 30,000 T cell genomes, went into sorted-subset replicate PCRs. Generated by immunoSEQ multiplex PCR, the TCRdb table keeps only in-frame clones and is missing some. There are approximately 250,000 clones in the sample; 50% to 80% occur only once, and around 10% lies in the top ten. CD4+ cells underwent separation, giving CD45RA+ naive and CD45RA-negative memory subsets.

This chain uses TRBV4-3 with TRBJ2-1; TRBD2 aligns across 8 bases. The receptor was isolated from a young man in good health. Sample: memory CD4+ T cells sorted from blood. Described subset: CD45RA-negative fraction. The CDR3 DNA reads TGCGCCAGCAGCCAAACAGCCGGGAGGGGTGAGCAGTTCTTC. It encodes CASSQTAGRGEQFF.